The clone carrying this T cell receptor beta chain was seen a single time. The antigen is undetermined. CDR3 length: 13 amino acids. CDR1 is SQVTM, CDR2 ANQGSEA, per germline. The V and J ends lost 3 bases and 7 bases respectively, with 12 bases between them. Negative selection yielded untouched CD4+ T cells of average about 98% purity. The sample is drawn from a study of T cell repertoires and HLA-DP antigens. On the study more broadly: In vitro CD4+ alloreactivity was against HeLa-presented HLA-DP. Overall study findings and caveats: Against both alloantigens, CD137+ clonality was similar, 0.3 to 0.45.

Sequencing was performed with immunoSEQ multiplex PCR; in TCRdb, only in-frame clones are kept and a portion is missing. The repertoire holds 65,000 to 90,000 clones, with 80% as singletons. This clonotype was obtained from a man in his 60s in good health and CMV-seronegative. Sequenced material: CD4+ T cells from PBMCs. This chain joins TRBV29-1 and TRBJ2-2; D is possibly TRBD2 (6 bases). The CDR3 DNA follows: TGCAGCGTTGATTGGCAGGGAGGCGGGGAGCTGTTTTTT. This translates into CSVDWQGGGELFF.